One and the same sample provided the 18 T cell receptor beta chains below, sequenced in a study of cytomegalovirus exposure and HLA in healthy donors. Researchers ran the PCR with 60 Vbeta and 13 Jbeta primers. Using immunoSEQ multiplex PCR, the repertoire was profiled, and TCRdb retains in-frame clones only, with some absent. This repertoire shows some 140,000 clones, more than 75% found once; its top ten account for over 5%. The material sequenced was PBMCs. The receptor source for this set is a woman aged 40 to 50 in good health and CMV-seropositive.

The genes are TRBV27 and TRBJ2-7; 11 bases align to TRBD1. V dropped 6 bases and J dropped 2; count of bases not matched to a gene: 9. The length of the CDR3 is 16 residues. Germline loops: CDR1 MNHEY, CDR2 SMNVEV (reference sequence). CDR3 DNA sequence: TGTGCCAGCAGCCGGGGACAGGGGGTGATAACCTACGAGCAGTACTTC. Translation: CASSRGQGVITYEQYF.

The V gene is TRBV9, the J gene TRBJ1-1; 7 bases match TRBD1. Germline V gene lookup returns CDR1 SGDLS and CDR2 YYNGEE. V shed 4 bases, J shed 5 bases, and the junction held 5 bases outside the gene matches. The CDR3 runs to 13 residues. The CDR3 sequence is CASSPDRVTEAFF. CDR3 sequence (DNA): TGTGCCAGCAGCCCTGACAGGGTTACTGAAGCTTTCTTT.

This rearrangement joins TRBV29-1 to TRBJ2-3; 10 positions agree with TRBD1. The CDR3 consists of 17 residues. V gave up 7 bases and J gave up 4 bases; unmatched junction bases: 17. Per germline, CDR1 SQVTM and CDR2 ANQGSEA. The CDR3 nucleotides are TGCAGCGCGGGGGGGTCGACAGGGGGCGAACCGGCAGATACGCAGTATTTT. Translation: CSAGGSTGGEPADTQYF.

This clone was picked up one time. The V and J genes are TRBV10-1 and TRBJ1-1; D perhaps matches TRBD1 (6 bases). Trimming removed 5 bases at V and 2 bases at J, with 12 bases between. The CDR3 contains 14 residues. The germline V gene encodes CDR1 WNHNN and CDR2 SYGVQD (reference sequence). The CDR3 here is CASSMTQGNTEAFF. CDR3 sequence (DNA): TGCGCCAGCAGTATGACACAGGGTAACACTGAAGCTTTCTTT.

The chain has TRBV19 and TRBJ2-3; 11 bases are shared with TRBD2. V was pared by 10 bases and J by 1 base, with 7 bases of the junction left unmatched. The CDR3 spans 15 residues. Per germline, CDR1 LNHDA and CDR2 SQIVND (reference sequence). Here the CDR3 DNA reads TGTGCCACGGGACTAGCGGCTGTGGGCACAGATACGCAGTATTTT. This sequence encodes CATGLAAVGTDTQYF.

The chain carries TRBV7-2 and TRBJ2-7; D ambiguous. The CDR3 runs 16 residues. The germline gives CDR1 SGHTA, CDR2 FQGNSA. Trimming took off 1 base at V and 1 base at J, with 14 bases between the two ends. CDR3 bases: TGTGCCAGCAGCTTAGTCCCGAATGAAGCGTCCTACGAGCAGTACTTC. It is translated as CASSLVPNEASYEQYF. Filled out from reference TRBV7-2 and TRBJ2-7, the complete variable domain reads GAGVSQSPSNKVTEKGKDVELRCDPISGHTALYWYRQSLGQGLEFLIYFQGNSAPDKSGLPSDRFSAERTGGSVSTLTIQRTQQEDSAVYLCASSLVPNEASYEQYFGPGTRLTVT.

For the CDR3, the DNA is TGTGCCAGCAGTTACTCGAATAGGGGGCGAGAGGAGACCCAGTACTTC. Encoded protein: CASSYSNRGREETQYF. The chain is built from TRBV6-5 and TRBJ2-5, with 7 bases lining up with TRBD1. The CDR3 loop spans 16 amino acids. The V gene end was trimmed by 0 bases and the J gene end by 5 bases; junction bases not matched to a gene: 9. Germline values: CDR1 MNHEY, CDR2 SVGAGI.

The V gene is TRBV10-3, the J gene TRBJ1-5; 7 bases match TRBD1. Germline lookup yields CDR1 ENHRY and CDR2 SYGVKD. The CDR3 has 15 residues. The ends lost 5 bases at V and 1 base at J; junction bases unmatched: 5. CDR3 protein: CAISRDRGSNQPQHF. As DNA, the CDR3 is TGTGCCATCAGTCGGGACAGAGGGAGCAATCAGCCCCAGCATTTT.

The chain links TRBV5-4 to TRBJ1-4, with unresolved D. Trimming cost V 0 bases and J 4 bases, with 10 bases left between them. The CDR3 consists of 15 residues. Germline assignment: CDR1 SGHNT and CDR2 YYREEE (reference sequence). The CDR3 loop is CASSLDGSLNEKLFF. CDR3 in DNA: TGTGCCAGCAGCTTGGACGGTAGCCTTAATGAAAAACTGTTTTTT.

V gene TRBV27 combines with J gene TRBJ2-2; maybe TRBD2 (7 bases). Trimming stripped 5 bases from V and 4 bases from J, with 17 bases between. From germline, CDR1 is MNHEY and CDR2 SMNVEV (reference sequence). The CDR3 has 16 residues. DNA of the CDR3: TGTGCCAGCAGTCCCTTGGGGGGGCAGGGCACCGGGGAGCTGTTTTTT. Translating gives CASSPLGGQGTGELFF.

The gene calls are TRBV18 and TRBJ1-1; TRBD1 is a possible D gene (5 bases). Germline lookup yields CDR1 KGHSH and CDR2 LQKENI. Trimming shortened V by 5 bases and J by 4 bases, and 20 bases separated the two germline ends. The CDR3 is 16 amino acids. The CDR3 DNA is TGTGCCAGCTCAGGGGGAGGAGGGGAACATGGCACTGAAGCTTTCTTT. This codes for CASSGGGGEHGTEAFF.

The V call is TRBV30, the J call TRBJ1-1; TRBD1 matches at 7 bases. Germline V lookup: CDR1 GTSNPN, CDR2 SVGIG (reference sequence). J gave up 5 bases and V 0 bases, and 0 bases lay outside the gene matches. The CDR3 length is 12 residues. CDR3 nucleotides: TGTGCCTGGAGTGTACAGGGGACTGAAGCTTTCTTT. It codes for CAWSVQGTEAFF.

This chain links TRBV4-2 with TRBJ2-5; tentatively, D is TRBD1 (6 bases). The V gene lost 0 bases and the J gene lost 2 bases, with 19 bases spanning the gap. Germline CDR1 is LGHNA and CDR2 is YNFKEQ. The CDR3 loop spans 18 amino acids. This CDR3 reads CASSQDKKINRDQETQYF. The CDR3 DNA sequence: TGTGCCAGCAGCCAAGATAAGAAAATAAACAGGGATCAAGAGACCCAGTACTTC.

V usage is TRBV7-9 and J usage is TRBJ2-3; tentative D call: TRBD2 (6 bases). CDR3 length: 15 residues. CDR1 is SEHNR, CDR2 FQNEAQ, per germline (reference sequence). V lost 5 bases, J lost 1 base, and 13 bases lay in between. As DNA, the CDR3 is TGTGCCAGCAGCCCGGAGGGCCGTGGCACAGATACGCAGTATTTT. It specifies CASSPEGRGTDTQYF.

V usage is TRBV18 and J usage is TRBJ2-7; D is possibly TRBD2 (5 bases). This CDR3 contains 13 residues. Germline V CDR1 and CDR2: KGHSH, LQKENI. The V and J ends lost 8 bases and 2 bases respectively, with 13 bases between them. The CDR3 DNA reads as TGTGCCAGCCACGGAGGCCGCACCTACGAGCAGTACTTC. Encoded protein: CASHGGRTYEQYF.

Only one count was recorded for this clone. This sequence joins TRBV30 and TRBJ2-7; D possibly corresponds to TRBD2 (5 bases). Germline V lookup: CDR1 GTSNPN, CDR2 SVGIG (reference sequence). This CDR3 has 13 residues. V was trimmed by 4 bases and J by 6 bases, leaving 16 bases between them. CDR3 sequence: CAWTAGIWGEQYF. CDR3 in DNA: TGTGCCTGGACGGCCGGGATTTGGGGCGAGCAGTACTTC.

The V and J genes are TRBV11-3 and TRBJ2-1; TRBD2 matches at 7 bases. The CDR3 is made up of 17 amino acids. V trimming: 3 bases; J trimming: 0 bases; junction bases outside the gene matches: 8. Germline assignment: CDR1 SGHNT and CDR2 YENEEA. The CDR3 sequence is CASSFGGGSSSYNEQFF. The CDR3 DNA reads as TGTGCCAGCAGCTTCGGGGGAGGGTCTAGCTCCTACAATGAGCAGTTCTTC.

This clone showed up just a few times. The CDR3 region is CASSLAPSADTQYF. For the CDR3, the DNA is TGTGCCAGCAGCTTGGCACCTAGCGCAGATACGCAGTATTTT. The rearrangement links TRBV5-4 to TRBJ2-3; tentatively, D is TRBD2 (6 bases). Germline V lookup: CDR1 SGHNT, CDR2 YYREEE (reference sequence). Trimming removed 0 bases from V and 4 bases from J, with 9 bases in between. The CDR3 loop spans 14 amino acids.